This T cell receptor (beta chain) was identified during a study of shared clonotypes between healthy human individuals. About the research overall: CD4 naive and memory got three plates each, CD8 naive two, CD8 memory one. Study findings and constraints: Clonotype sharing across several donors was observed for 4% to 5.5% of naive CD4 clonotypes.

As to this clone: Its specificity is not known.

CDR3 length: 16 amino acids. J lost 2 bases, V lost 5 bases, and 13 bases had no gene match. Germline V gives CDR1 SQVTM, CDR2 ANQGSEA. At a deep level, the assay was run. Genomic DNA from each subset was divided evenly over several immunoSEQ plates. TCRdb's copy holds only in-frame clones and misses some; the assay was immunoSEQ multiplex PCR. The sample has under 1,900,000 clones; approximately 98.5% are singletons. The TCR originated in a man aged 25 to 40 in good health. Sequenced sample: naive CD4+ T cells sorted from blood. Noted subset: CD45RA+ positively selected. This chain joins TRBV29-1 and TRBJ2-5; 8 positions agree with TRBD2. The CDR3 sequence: CSVPLPAGVFQETQYF. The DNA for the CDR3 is TGCAGCGTTCCTTTACCAGCGGGAGTTTTTCAAGAGACCCAGTACTTC.